This T cell receptor (beta chain) was captured in a study of blood T cell repertoires in COVID-19. V lost 8 bases, J lost 3 bases, and 8 bases stayed unmatched. CDR1 and CDR2 (germline): SNHLY, FYNNEI. The CDR3 consists of 14 residues. Method: immunoSEQ multiplex PCR; TCRdb's copy keeps in-frame clones and lacks some. The table has about 36,000 clones, around four fifths seen once. The TCR sequence derives from a human donor in a cohort sampled during active COVID-19. Material for sequencing was peripheral blood. V usage is TRBV2 and J usage is TRBJ2-5; TRBD2 agrees at 8 bases. The CDR3 spells CASLAGGRKETQYF. For the CDR3, the DNA is TGTGCCAGCTTGGCGGGGGGACGGAAAGAGACCCAGTACTTC.